The 18 T cell receptor beta chains below all came from one sample that was sequenced in a study of cytomegalovirus exposure and HLA in healthy donors. The PCR made use of 60 Vbeta and 13 Jbeta primers. Produced via immunoSEQ multiplex PCR; TCRdb's table is partial and in-frame only. Seen here are about 200,000 clones, about 86% observed once, and the top ten hold around 1.6%. The specimen was PBMCs. The receptors stem from a middle-aged man in good health and CMV-seropositive.

This clone has a handful of counts. The chain is built from TRBV7-2 and TRBJ2-1; 13 positions match TRBD2. Per the germline V gene, CDR1 is SGHTA and CDR2 is FQGNSA. This CDR3 contains 16 residues. After removal of 1 base from V and 7 bases from J, the junction contained 4 bases not matched to a gene. The CDR3 nucleotides are TGTGCCAGCAGCTTAGGTCCGGGACTAGCGGGAAATGAGCAGTTCTTC. Protein: CASSLGPGLAGNEQFF.

This chain links TRBV28 with TRBJ2-7, with D possibly TRBD2 on 6 matching bases. Trimming took off 7 bases at V and 2 bases at J, with 15 bases between the two ends. Germline V gene lookup returns CDR1 MDHEN and CDR2 SYDVKM. The CDR3 covers 14 residues. The CDR3 sequence: CASIGAGAAYEQYF. The CDR3 nucleotides read TGTGCCAGCATCGGAGCGGGTGCTGCCTACGAGCAGTACTTC.

The chain links TRBV9 to TRBJ2-2; tentative D call: TRBD1 (6 bases). Germline V lookup: CDR1 SGDLS, CDR2 YYNGEE. The V gene lost 0 bases and the J gene lost 3 bases, with 9 bases spanning the gap. This CDR3 is built from 15 residues. Here the CDR3 reads CASSVVPGDTGELFF. In DNA form, the CDR3 reads TGTGCCAGCAGCGTAGTTCCAGGGGACACCGGGGAGCTGTTTTTT.

The V call is TRBV7-6, the J call TRBJ1-4; TRBD1 agrees at 10 bases. J gave up 8 bases and V 3 bases, and 3 bases lay outside the gene matches. Germline loops: CDR1 SGHVS, CDR2 FNYEAQ. The CDR3 is 14 amino acids. The CDR3 region has the DNA TGTGCCAGCAGCTTGGACAGGGGGAACGAAAAACTGTTTTTT. This translates into CASSLDRGNEKLFF.

The V gene is TRBV7-9, the J gene TRBJ1-1; a possible D gene is TRBD1 (5 bases). CDR1 is SEHNR and CDR2 is FQNEAQ in the germline V gene (reference sequence). V lost 6 bases and J 1 base, leaving 21 bases between the germline ends. The CDR3 sequence is 17 residues long. The CDR3 is CASSRLQGAGANTEAFF. Here the CDR3 DNA reads TGTGCCAGCAGTAGACTTCAGGGCGCTGGGGCGAACACTGAAGCTTTCTTT.

This clone was counted once. The chain links TRBV6-6 to TRBJ2-7, with a possible D match to TRBD2 (6 bases). V gave up 0 bases and J gave up 5 bases, with 14 bases separating them. The germline V gene has CDR1 MNHNY and CDR2 SVGAGI (reference sequence). This CDR3 spans 15 amino acids. CDR3 sequence: CASSYSAVTSNEQYF. The DNA for the CDR3 is TGTGCCAGCAGTTACTCGGCGGTGACTAGTAACGAGCAGTACTTC.

V usage is TRBV6-6 and J usage is TRBJ1-1; possibly TRBD1 for D (5 bases). Germline loops: CDR1 MNHNY, CDR2 SVGAGI (reference sequence). Trimming took 2 bases from V and 8 from J, leaving 12 bases between them. The CDR3 is 13 residues long. DNA of the CDR3: TGTGCCAGCAGTTACGATGGTTCAGGGGAAGCTTTCTTT. Translation: CASSYDGSGEAFF.

V usage is TRBV5-1 and J usage is TRBJ2-7; D uncertain. The CDR3 loop spans 14 amino acids. Germline CDR1 reads SGHRS; CDR2 reads YFSETQ. The V gene lost 0 bases and the J gene lost 4 bases, with 11 bases spanning the gap. CDR3 region: CASSLARQEYEQYF. CDR3 sequence (DNA): TGCGCCAGCAGCTTGGCCCGGCAGGAATACGAGCAGTACTTC.

V gene TRBV13 combines with J gene TRBJ2-7, with 13 bases matching TRBD2. The V segment lost 4 bases and the J segment 4 bases; nucleotides outside the gene matches: 13. Germline V gene data show CDR1 as PRHDT and CDR2 as FYEKMQ (reference sequence). This CDR3 has 18 amino acids. DNA of the CDR3: TGTGCCAGCAGCTCTTTGAACGCCTGGACTAGCGGGAGATACGAGCAGTACTTC. It translates to CASSSLNAWTSGRYEQYF.

The chain joins TRBV5-1 to TRBJ2-7, with D possibly TRBD2 on 5 matching bases. Between the trimmed V and J ends, which lost 0 bases and 6 bases, there was a span of 7 bases. This CDR3 comprises 12 residues. Germline V gene sequence: CDR1 SGHRS, CDR2 YFSETQ. The CDR3 DNA sequence: TGCGCCAGCAGCTTGGAGGGAGCCGAGCAGTACTTC. Translating it yields CASSLEGAEQYF.

V is TRBV27 and J is TRBJ1-1, with D uncertain. Per the germline V gene, CDR1 is MNHEY and CDR2 is SMNVEV (reference sequence). V shed 8 bases and J shed 7 bases, with 14 bases lying between them. The length of the CDR3 is 12 residues. The CDR3 DNA sequence: TGTGCCAGCTCCCTGGGAGCGGGTGAAGCTTTCTTT. Residues: CASSLGAGEAFF.

The J gene is TRBJ1-2, the V gene TRBV11-2, with 9 bases fitting TRBD1. CDR1 is SGHAT and CDR2 is FQNNGV in the germline V gene. After removal of 5 bases from V and 0 bases from J, the junction contained 1 base not matched to a gene. The CDR3 extends over 14 amino acids. The CDR3 DNA sequence: TGTGCCAGCAGCAGACAGGGGGCTAACTATGGCTACACCTTC. This sequence encodes CASSRQGANYGYTF.

This chain joins TRBV5-6 and TRBJ1-2, with 10 bases identical to TRBD1. Per the germline V gene, CDR1 is SGHDT and CDR2 is YYEEEE. The CDR3 length is 15 residues. J lost 5 bases, V lost 3 bases, and 7 bases had no gene match. The CDR3 protein is CASSSLTGGRYGYTF. CDR3 sequence (DNA): TGTGCCAGCAGCTCACTGACAGGGGGCCGGTATGGCTACACCTTC.

The chain employs TRBV9 and TRBJ1-5; the D is unclear. Germline V gives CDR1 SGDLS, CDR2 YYNGEE. The V gene lost 4 bases and the J gene lost 7 bases, with 15 bases spanning the gap. The CDR3 consists of 14 residues. The CDR3 DNA follows: TGTGCCAGCAGCCTAGGACCGACGGGGCAGCCCCAGCATTTT. It translates to CASSLGPTGQPQHF.

The chain recombines TRBV4-1 with TRBJ2-7; the match to TRBD2 covers 10 bases. The germline CDR1 and CDR2 sequences are MGHRA and YSYEKL. This CDR3 spans 15 amino acids. Trimming removed 4 bases from V and 1 base from J; junction bases left unmatched: 4. Here the CDR3 reads CASSLTSGASYEQYF. The CDR3 region has the DNA TGCGCCAGCAGCCTAACTAGCGGGGCTTCCTACGAGCAGTACTTC.

The chain links TRBV6-6 to TRBJ1-1; D gene ambiguous. V lost 2 bases to trimming and J lost 8 bases, with 9 bases between them. The CDR3 spans 12 residues. Germline values: CDR1 MNHNY, CDR2 SVGAGI (reference sequence). CDR3 nucleotides: TGTGCCAGCAGTTACGAGAGGGTAGAAGCTTTCTTT. It yields the protein CASSYERVEAFF.

The CDR3 nucleotides read TGTGCCAGCAGTACAGGGGAGTATAGCAATCAGCCCCAGCATTTT. Residues: CASSTGEYSNQPQHF. V is TRBV9 and J is TRBJ1-5, with 7 nucleotides matching TRBD1. Trimming at V came to 5 bases and at J to 0 bases, leaving 5 bases not matched to a gene. The germline gives CDR1 SGDLS, CDR2 YYNGEE. The CDR3 has 15 residues.

This sequence joins TRBV19 and TRBJ2-7; D is unresolved. Trimming pared 0 bases from V and 2 bases from J, leaving 11 bases between. The CDR3 runs 15 residues. In germline, CDR1 is LNHDA, CDR2 SQIVND (reference sequence). The CDR3 DNA sequence: TGTGCCAGTAGTATAGATGAGTTTAGTACCTACGAGCAGTACTTC. It encodes CASSIDEFSTYEQYF.